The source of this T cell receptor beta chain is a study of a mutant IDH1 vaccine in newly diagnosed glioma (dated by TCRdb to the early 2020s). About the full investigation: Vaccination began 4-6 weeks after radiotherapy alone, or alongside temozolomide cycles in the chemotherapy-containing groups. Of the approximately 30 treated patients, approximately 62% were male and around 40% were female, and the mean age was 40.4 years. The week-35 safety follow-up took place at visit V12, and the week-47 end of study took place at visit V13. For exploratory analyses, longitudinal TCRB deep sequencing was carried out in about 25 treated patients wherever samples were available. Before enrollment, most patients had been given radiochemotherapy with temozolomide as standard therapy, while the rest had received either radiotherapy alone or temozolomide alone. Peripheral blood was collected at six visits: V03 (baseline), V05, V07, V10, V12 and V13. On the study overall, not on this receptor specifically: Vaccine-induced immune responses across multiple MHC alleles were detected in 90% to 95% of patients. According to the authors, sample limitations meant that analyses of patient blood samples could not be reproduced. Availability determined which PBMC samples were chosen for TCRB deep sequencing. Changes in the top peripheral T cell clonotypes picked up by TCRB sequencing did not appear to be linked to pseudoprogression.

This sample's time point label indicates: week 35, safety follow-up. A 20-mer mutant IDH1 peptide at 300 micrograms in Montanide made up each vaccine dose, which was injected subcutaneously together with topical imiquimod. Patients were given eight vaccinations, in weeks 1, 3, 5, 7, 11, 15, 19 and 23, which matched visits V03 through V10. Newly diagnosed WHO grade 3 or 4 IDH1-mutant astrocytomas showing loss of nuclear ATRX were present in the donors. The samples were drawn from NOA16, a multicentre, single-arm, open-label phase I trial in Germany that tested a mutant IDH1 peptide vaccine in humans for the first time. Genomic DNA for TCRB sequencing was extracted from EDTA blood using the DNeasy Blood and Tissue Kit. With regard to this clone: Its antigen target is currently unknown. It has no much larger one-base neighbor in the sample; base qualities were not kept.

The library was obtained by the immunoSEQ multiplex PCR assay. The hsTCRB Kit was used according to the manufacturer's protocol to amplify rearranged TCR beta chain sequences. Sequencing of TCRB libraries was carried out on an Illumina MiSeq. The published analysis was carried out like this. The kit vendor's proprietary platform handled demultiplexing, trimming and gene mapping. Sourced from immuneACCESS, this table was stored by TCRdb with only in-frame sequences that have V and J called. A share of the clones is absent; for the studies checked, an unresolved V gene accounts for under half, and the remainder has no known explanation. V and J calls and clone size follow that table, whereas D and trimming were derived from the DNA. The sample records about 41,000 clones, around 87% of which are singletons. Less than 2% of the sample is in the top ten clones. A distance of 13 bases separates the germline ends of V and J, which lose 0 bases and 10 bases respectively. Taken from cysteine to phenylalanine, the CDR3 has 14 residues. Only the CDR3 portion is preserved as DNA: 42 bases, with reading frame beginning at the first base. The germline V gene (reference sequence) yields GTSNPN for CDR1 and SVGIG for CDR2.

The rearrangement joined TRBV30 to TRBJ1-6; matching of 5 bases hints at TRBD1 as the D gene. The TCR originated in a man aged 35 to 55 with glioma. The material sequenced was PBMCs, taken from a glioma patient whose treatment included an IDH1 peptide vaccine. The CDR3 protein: CAWSVSGEVSPLHF. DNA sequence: TGTGCCTGGAGTGTGTCGGGGGAGGTCTCACCCCTCCACTTT.